This entry is about one T cell receptor (beta chain). The sample belongs to a study of T cell changes during pregnancy in multiple sclerosis. TCRdb's copy holds only in-frame clones and misses some; the assay was immunoSEQ multiplex PCR. The sample has roughly 93,000 clones, about 91% seen once; the top ten hold more than 1.5%. The CDR3 covers 14 residues. Looked up from germline, CDR1 is MNHNS and CDR2 is SASEGT. V was clipped by 6 bases and J by 2 bases, with 13 bases between them. Sequencing was performed on peripheral blood, taken in the first trimester of pregnancy. The sequence derives from a female donor in good health, enrolled as a control in a pregnancy study. This chain links TRBV6-1 with TRBJ2-5; D is perhaps TRBD2 (5 bases). CDR3 sequence reads: CASRRLARQETQYF. The CDR3 nucleotides are TGTGCCAGCAGGAGATTAGCGAGACAAGAGACCCAGTACTTC.